The rows below give T cell receptor beta chains drawn from one sample of a study of shared clonotypes between healthy human individuals. Sequenced by immunoSEQ multiplex PCR; TCRdb stores in-frame clones only, minus some. Here the sample spans roughly 850,000 clones, roughly 96% being singletons. Sequencing was done on a sample of naive CD8+ T cells sorted from blood. These receptors all stem from a man younger than 45 in good health. The CDR3 runs from the conserved cysteine through the conserved F or W. D genes are given only for firm matches. Clone size, where shown, is once, few, many, or a class for clones that have expanded.

cdr3_length,j_call,v_call,clone_size,d_call,cdr3_aa,cdr3_nt
20,TRBJ2-4,TRBV15,NA,TRBD2,CATSRGSTSGRFGAKNIQYF,TGTGCCACCAGCAGAGGGTCGACTAGCGGGAGATTTGGGGCCAAAAACATTCAGTACTTC
14,TRBJ2-7,TRBV5-1,NA,NA,CASSLGRSNYEQYF,TGCGCCAGCAGCTTGGGTCGGTCTAACTACGAGCAGTACTTC
11,TRBJ1-5,TRBV18,NA,NA,CASSPRQPQHF,TGTGCCAGCTCACCTCGTCAGCCCCAGCATTTT
20,TRBJ1-1,TRBV6-1,NA,NA,CASSEIPIGRGLTMNTEAFF,TGTGCCAGCAGTGAAATTCCGATTGGCAGGGGACTCACCATGAACACTGAAGCTTTCTTT
15,TRBJ1-3,TRBV7-6,once,NA,CASSRDRNSGNTIYF,TGTGCCAGCAGCCGTGACAGAAACTCTGGAAACACCATATATTTT
14,TRBJ2-7,TRBV4-1,NA,NA,CASSDRGSGYEQYF,TGCGCCAGCAGCGACCGGGGTAGCGGCTACGAGCAGTACTTC
16,TRBJ2-2,TRBV7-9,NA,NA,CASSLANGILTGELFF,TGTGCCAGCAGCCTCGCCAATGGTATCCTCACCGGGGAGCTGTTTTTT
14,TRBJ2-7,TRBV7-6,NA,NA,CASSLSSHTYEQYF,TGTGCCAGCAGCTTAAGCTCTCATACCTACGAGCAGTACTTC
20,TRBJ2-3,TRBV7-8,NA,TRBD2,CASSFQTSGITQGSTDTQYF,TGTGCCAGCAGCTTCCAGACTAGCGGGATCACCCAAGGGAGCACAGATACGCAGTATTTT
15,TRBJ2-7,TRBV14,NA,NA,CASSHFRGSSYEQYF,TGTGCCAGCAGCCACTTCCGGGGGAGCTCCTACGAGCAGTACTTC
14,TRBJ2-7,TRBV2,NA,TRBD2,CASADLADTYEQYF,TGTGCCAGCGCGGACCTAGCGGACACCTACGAGCAGTACTTC
15,TRBJ1-1,TRBV5-1,NA,TRBD1,CASSLALTGIAEAFF,TGCGCCAGCAGCTTGGCCTTGACAGGGATCGCTGAAGCTTTCTTT
15,TRBJ2-2,TRBV27,NA,TRBD2,CASSLGGSGTGELFF,TGTGCCAGCAGTTTGGGCGGGAGCGGAACCGGGGAGCTGTTTTTT
16,TRBJ2-3,TRBV5-1,NA,NA,CASSPTRQGPRDTQYF,TGCGCCAGCAGCCCAACCCGACAAGGCCCCCGGGATACGCAGTATTTT
14,TRBJ2-3,TRBV9,NA,NA,CASSVDGSTDTQYF,TGTGCCAGCAGCGTAGACGGGAGCACAGATACGCAGTATTTT
13,TRBJ1-1,TRBV9,few,NA,CASSVEGGTEAFF,TGTGCCAGCAGCGTAGAGGGGGGAACTGAAGCTTTCTTT
12,TRBJ1-5,TRBV29-1,once,TRBD1,CSVRQGNQPQHF,TGCAGCGTCCGACAGGGGAATCAGCCCCAGCATTTT
15,TRBJ2-1,TRBV7-2,NA,TRBD1,CASSLGQGTYNEQFF,TGTGCCAGCAGCTTGGGACAGGGGACCTACAATGAGCAGTTCTTC
15,TRBJ2-3,TRBV7-2,NA,NA,CASSMTPGNTHTQYF,TGTGCCAGCAGCATGACTCCCGGAAATACACATACGCAGTATTTT
16,TRBJ2-1,TRBV7-9,NA,NA,CASSVGPLSSYNEQFF,TGTGCCAGCAGCGTGGGACCTTTGAGCTCCTACAATGAGCAGTTCTTC
15,TRBJ2-7,TRBV5-4,NA,NA,CASTLGTGSSYEQYF,TGTGCCAGCACCCTCGGGACGGGGAGCTCCTACGAGCAGTACTTC
16,TRBJ2-3,TRBV7-6,NA,NA,CASSSPLEKGADTQYF,TGTGCCAGCAGCTCCCCCTTGGAAAAGGGTGCAGATACGCAGTATTTT
15,TRBJ2-7,TRBV7-2,NA,TRBD2,CASSAPPSGKYEQYF,TGTGCCAGCAGCGCCCCCCCAAGCGGGAAGTACGAGCAGTACTTC
14,TRBJ1-1,TRBV2,few,NA,CASSEAAWGEEAFF,TGTGCCAGCAGTGAAGCAGCGTGGGGAGAAGAAGCTTTCTTT
15,TRBJ2-7,TRBV2,NA,NA,CASSEETGAAYEQYF,TGTGCCAGCAGTGAAGAAACGGGAGCGGCCTACGAGCAGTACTTC
15,TRBJ2-7,TRBV13,NA,TRBD2,CASSFQLAGSGEQYF,TGTGCCAGCAGCTTCCAACTAGCGGGATCAGGGGAGCAGTACTTC
14,TRBJ2-2,TRBV9,NA,NA,CASSFLSFSGELFF,TGTGCCAGCAGCTTCCTAAGCTTCTCCGGGGAGCTGTTTTTT
14,TRBJ2-2,TRBV19,NA,NA,CASSPQGAAGELFF,TGTGCCAGTAGTCCACAGGGTGCCGCCGGGGAGCTGTTTTTT
14,TRBJ2-6,TRBV4-1,NA,NA,CASSQLTGANVLTF,TGCGCCAGCAGCCAGCTTACTGGGGCCAACGTCCTGACTTTC
16,TRBJ2-2,TRBV5-5,NA,NA,CASSFWARENTGELFF,TGTGCCAGCAGCTTTTGGGCAAGAGAGAACACCGGGGAGCTGTTTTTT
19,TRBJ2-3,TRBV27,NA,TRBD2,CASSTWTSGSGGATDTQYF,TGTGCCAGCAGCACCTGGACTAGCGGGAGTGGTGGGGCCACAGATACGCAGTATTTT
13,TRBJ2-7,TRBV7-9,NA,TRBD2,CASGAPGGSEQYF,TGTGCCAGCGGAGCGCCGGGAGGGAGCGAGCAGTACTTC
14,TRBJ2-7,TRBV29-1,NA,TRBD2,CSALLAEEPHEQYF,TGCAGCGCCTTACTAGCGGAGGAGCCCCACGAGCAGTACTTC
17,TRBJ2-2,TRBV2,once,TRBD2,CASSEGASGRVNGELFF,TGTGCCAGCAGTGAAGGTGCCAGCGGGAGGGTCAACGGGGAGCTGTTTTTT
13,TRBJ2-7,TRBV27,NA,NA,CASSSGGAYEQYF,TGTGCCAGCAGTTCCGGGGGAGCCTACGAGCAGTACTTC